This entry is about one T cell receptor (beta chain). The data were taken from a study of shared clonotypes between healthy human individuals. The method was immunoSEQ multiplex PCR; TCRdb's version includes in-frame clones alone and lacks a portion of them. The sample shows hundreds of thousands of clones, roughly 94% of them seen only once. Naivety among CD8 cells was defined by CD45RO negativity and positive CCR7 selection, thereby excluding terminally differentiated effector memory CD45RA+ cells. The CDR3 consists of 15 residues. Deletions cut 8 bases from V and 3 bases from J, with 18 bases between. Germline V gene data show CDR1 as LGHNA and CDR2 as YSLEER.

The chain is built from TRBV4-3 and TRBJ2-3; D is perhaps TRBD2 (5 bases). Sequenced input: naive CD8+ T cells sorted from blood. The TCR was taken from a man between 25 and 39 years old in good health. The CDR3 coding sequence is TGCGCCAGCTCACCCCACGCGGGTGGTACAGATACGCAGTATTTT. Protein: CASSPHAGGTDTQYF.